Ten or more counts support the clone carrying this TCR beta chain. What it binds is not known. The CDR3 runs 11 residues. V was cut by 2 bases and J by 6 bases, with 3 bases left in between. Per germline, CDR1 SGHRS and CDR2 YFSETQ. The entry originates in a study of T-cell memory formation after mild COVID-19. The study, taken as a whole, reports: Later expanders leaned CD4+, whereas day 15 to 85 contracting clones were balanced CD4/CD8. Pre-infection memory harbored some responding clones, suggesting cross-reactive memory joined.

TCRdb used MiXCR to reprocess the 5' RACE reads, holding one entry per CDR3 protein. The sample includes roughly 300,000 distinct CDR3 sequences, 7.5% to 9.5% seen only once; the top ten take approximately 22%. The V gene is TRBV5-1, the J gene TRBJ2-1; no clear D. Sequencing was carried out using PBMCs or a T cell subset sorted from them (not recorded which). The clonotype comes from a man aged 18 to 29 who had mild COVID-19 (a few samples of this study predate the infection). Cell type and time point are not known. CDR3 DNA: TGCGCCAGCAGCTTCACCAATGAGCAGTTCTTC. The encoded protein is CASSFTNEQFF.